A selection of T cell receptor beta chains follows, all from one sample in a study of blood T cell repertoires in COVID-19. This table comes from immunoSEQ multiplex PCR, and its TCRdb copy is limited to in-frame clones, with some not included. The sample carries about 160,000 clones, roughly 82% recorded once. Material: peripheral blood. The receptors originated from a woman between 40 and 50 years old with COVID-19, enrolled during active disease. CDR3s include the opening cysteine and the closing phenylalanine or tryptophan. The D gene is left open where the match is weak. Size tells how often a clone was seen (once, few, many) or the class of an expanded clone, and some rows leave it out.

J gene: TRBJ1-6; D gene: TRBD1; clone size: NA; V gene: TRBV28; CDR3 length: 12; CDR3 protein: CASSTGQGIFHF; CDR3 DNA: TGTGCCAGCAGTACCGGACAGGGCATCTTCCACTTT
J gene: TRBJ2-7; D gene: TRBD2; clone size: NA; V gene: TRBV28; CDR3 length: 13; CDR3 protein: CASRPGLAAEQYF; CDR3 DNA: TGTGCCAGCAGACCCGGACTAGCGGCCGAGCAGTACTTC
J gene: TRBJ1-5; D gene: NA; clone size: NA; V gene: TRBV4-2; CDR3 length: 15; CDR3 protein: CASSQDGENNQPQHF; CDR3 DNA: TGTGCCAGCAGCCAAGACGGTGAAAACAATCAGCCCCAGCATTTT
J gene: TRBJ2-6; D gene: NA; clone size: NA; V gene: TRBV3-1/TRBV3-2; CDR3 length: 14; CDR3 protein: CASSHTEGANVLTF; CDR3 DNA: TGTGCCAGCAGCCACACAGAAGGGGCCAACGTCCTGACTTTC
J gene: TRBJ2-3; D gene: NA; clone size: NA; V gene: TRBV19; CDR3 length: 15; CDR3 protein: CASSPVGGITDTQYF; CDR3 DNA: TGTGCCAGTAGCCCAGTAGGCGGGATTACAGATACGCAGTATTTT
J gene: TRBJ1-3; D gene: NA; clone size: NA; V gene: TRBV9; CDR3 length: 14; CDR3 protein: CASSAQGLRNTIYF; CDR3 DNA: TGTGCCAGCAGCGCACAGGGCTTGAGGAACACCATATATTTT
J gene: TRBJ2-7; D gene: NA; clone size: few; V gene: TRBV13; CDR3 length: 15; CDR3 protein: CASSLQGDGNYEQYF; CDR3 DNA: TGTGCCAGCAGCTTACAAGGAGACGGGAACTACGAGCAGTACTTC
J gene: TRBJ2-3; D gene: TRBD2; clone size: NA; V gene: TRBV10-3; CDR3 length: 15; CDR3 protein: CAISWTSGSTDTQYF; CDR3 DNA: TGTGCCATCTCGTGGACTAGCGGTAGCACAGATACGCAGTATTTT
J gene: TRBJ2-3; D gene: TRBD2; clone size: NA; V gene: TRBV14; CDR3 length: 17; CDR3 protein: CASSLSTGLAGADTQYF; CDR3 DNA: TGTGCCAGCAGCCTGAGTACCGGACTAGCGGGAGCAGATACGCAGTATTTT
J gene: TRBJ1-1; D gene: NA; clone size: NA; V gene: TRBV28; CDR3 length: 12; CDR3 protein: CASSLSGAEAFF; CDR3 DNA: TGTGCCAGCAGTTTATCGGGGGCTGAAGCTTTCTTT
J gene: TRBJ1-5; D gene: TRBD1; clone size: NA; V gene: TRBV19; CDR3 length: 16; CDR3 protein: CASSTGDRGRVQPQHF; CDR3 DNA: TGTGCCAGTAGTACCGGGGACAGGGGGCGGGTCCAGCCCCAGCATTTT
J gene: TRBJ1-1; D gene: NA; clone size: once; V gene: TRBV19; CDR3 length: 16; CDR3 protein: CASTGFGGPGRTEAFF; CDR3 DNA: TGTGCCAGTACCGGTTTTGGCGGGCCTGGACGGACTGAAGCTTTCTTT
J gene: TRBJ2-5; D gene: NA; clone size: once; V gene: TRBV9; CDR3 length: 14; CDR3 protein: CASSVGQIQETQYF; CDR3 DNA: TGTGCCAGCAGCGTCGGACAGATACAAGAGACCCAGTACTTC
J gene: TRBJ2-3; D gene: TRBD2; clone size: NA; V gene: TRBV6-2/TRBV6-3; CDR3 length: 15; CDR3 protein: CASSRTGGGTDTQYF; CDR3 DNA: TGTGCCAGCAGTCGGACGGGAGGGGGCACAGATACGCAGTATTTT
J gene: TRBJ1-2; D gene: NA; clone size: few; V gene: TRBV13; CDR3 length: 15; CDR3 protein: CASSTRALSGYGYTF; CDR3 DNA: TGTGCCAGCAGCACGCGGGCCCTATCGGGATATGGCTACACCTTC
J gene: TRBJ2-1; D gene: TRBD2; clone size: NA; V gene: TRBV13; CDR3 length: 15; CDR3 protein: CASSRLAGARNEQFF; CDR3 DNA: TGTGCCAGCAGCAGACTAGCGGGGGCACGGAATGAGCAGTTCTTC
J gene: TRBJ2-5; D gene: NA; clone size: NA; V gene: TRBV25-1; CDR3 length: 12; CDR3 protein: CASRLLQETQYF; CDR3 DNA: TGTGCCAGCAGACTTCTCCAAGAGACCCAGTACTTC
J gene: TRBJ2-7; D gene: TRBD1; clone size: NA; V gene: TRBV11-2; CDR3 length: 14; CDR3 protein: CASSLDRDRQGLYF; CDR3 DNA: TGTGCCAGCAGCTTAGACAGAGACAGACAGGGGTTGTACTTC
J gene: TRBJ1-3; D gene: NA; clone size: NA; V gene: TRBV6-5; CDR3 length: 15; CDR3 protein: CASSYDRFSGNTIYF; CDR3 DNA: TGTGCCAGCAGTTACGACAGATTCTCTGGAAACACCATATATTTT
J gene: TRBJ1-5; D gene: NA; clone size: NA; V gene: TRBV28; CDR3 length: 13; CDR3 protein: CASNREEGQPQHF; CDR3 DNA: TGTGCCAGCAACCGTGAGGAGGGTCAGCCCCAGCATTTT
J gene: TRBJ2-4; D gene: NA; clone size: NA; V gene: TRBV5-8; CDR3 length: 15; CDR3 protein: CASSSDRSGGKIKYF; CDR3 DNA: TGTGCCAGCAGCTCTGACAGGTCGGGTGGAAAAATCAAGTACTTC
J gene: TRBJ1-6; D gene: NA; clone size: NA; V gene: TRBV28; CDR3 length: 12; CDR3 protein: CASSYLGGGRDF; CDR3 DNA: TGTGCCAGCAGCTACCTTGGGGGGGGACGGGATTTT
J gene: TRBJ2-7; D gene: NA; clone size: NA; V gene: TRBV29-1; CDR3 length: 14; CDR3 protein: CSVIGGVLSYEQYF; CDR3 DNA: TGCAGCGTCATAGGGGGGGTCCTCTCCTACGAGCAGTACTTC
J gene: TRBJ2-1; D gene: TRBD2; clone size: NA; V gene: TRBV19; CDR3 length: 15; CDR3 protein: CASTLIAGGYNEQFF; CDR3 DNA: TGTGCCAGTACCTTAATAGCGGGAGGCTACAATGAGCAGTTCTTC
J gene: TRBJ1-2; D gene: NA; clone size: NA; V gene: TRBV29-1; CDR3 length: 12; CDR3 protein: CSVGTNRYGYTF; CDR3 DNA: TGCAGCGTTGGAACAAACCGCTATGGCTACACCTTC
J gene: TRBJ2-1; D gene: TRBD1; clone size: NA; V gene: TRBV4-1; CDR3 length: 18; CDR3 protein: CASSQGTLGTGGSDEQFF; CDR3 DNA: TGCGCCAGCAGCCAAGGTACTCTTGGGACAGGGGGCTCCGATGAGCAGTTCTTC
J gene: TRBJ2-1; D gene: TRBD1; clone size: NA; V gene: TRBV5-1; CDR3 length: 14; CDR3 protein: CASRTGGEYNEQFF; CDR3 DNA: TGCGCCAGCAGGACAGGGGGGGAGTACAATGAGCAGTTCTTC
J gene: TRBJ2-1; D gene: NA; clone size: NA; V gene: TRBV7-9; CDR3 length: 13; CDR3 protein: CASSPTAYNEQFF; CDR3 DNA: TGTGCCAGCAGCCCGACAGCGTACAATGAGCAGTTCTTC
J gene: TRBJ1-1; D gene: NA; clone size: many; V gene: TRBV28; CDR3 length: 14; CDR3 protein: CASSFGEGNTEAFF; CDR3 DNA: TGTGCCAGCAGTTTCGGGGAGGGGAACACTGAAGCTTTCTTT
J gene: TRBJ2-5; D gene: NA; clone size: many; V gene: TRBV6-1; CDR3 length: 13; CDR3 protein: CASSDSPWETQYF; CDR3 DNA: TGTGCCAGCAGTGATAGTCCCTGGGAGACCCAGTACTTC
J gene: TRBJ2-2; D gene: TRBD1; clone size: NA; V gene: TRBV7-7; CDR3 length: 14; CDR3 protein: CASSSGQGTGELFF; CDR3 DNA: TGTGCTAGCAGCTCGGGACAGGGGACGGGGGAGCTGTTTTTT
J gene: TRBJ2-1; D gene: NA; clone size: NA; V gene: TRBV11-1; CDR3 length: 13; CDR3 protein: CASSLGPVVEQFF; CDR3 DNA: TGTGCCAGCAGCTTAGGTCCGGTTGTCGAGCAGTTCTTC
J gene: TRBJ2-2; D gene: NA; clone size: NA; V gene: TRBV5-4; CDR3 length: 16; CDR3 protein: CASSFSGGEYTGELFF; CDR3 DNA: TGTGCCAGCAGCTTTAGTGGAGGGGAGTACACCGGGGAGCTGTTTTTT
J gene: TRBJ2-5; D gene: NA; clone size: NA; V gene: TRBV12-5; CDR3 length: 12; CDR3 protein: CASGLGAETQYF; CDR3 DNA: TGTGCTAGTGGTTTGGGCGCCGAGACCCAGTACTTC
J gene: TRBJ1-6; D gene: NA; clone size: NA; V gene: TRBV9; CDR3 length: 14; CDR3 protein: CASSVGQVNSPLHF; CDR3 DNA: TGTGCCAGCAGCGTAGGACAGGTTAATTCACCCCTCCACTTT
J gene: TRBJ1-1; D gene: NA; clone size: NA; V gene: TRBV2; CDR3 length: 14; CDR3 protein: CASTQGRTNTEAFF; CDR3 DNA: TGTGCCAGCACCCAGGGGCGCACGAACACTGAAGCTTTCTTT
J gene: TRBJ1-2; D gene: NA; clone size: NA; V gene: TRBV9; CDR3 length: 11; CDR3 protein: CASTAGYGYTF; CDR3 DNA: TGTGCCAGCACCGCCGGCTATGGCTACACCTTC
J gene: TRBJ2-4; D gene: NA; clone size: NA; V gene: TRBV15; CDR3 length: 15; CDR3 protein: CATSRPGLAKNIQYF; CDR3 DNA: TGTGCCACCAGCCGACCAGGACTAGCCAAAAACATTCAGTACTTC
J gene: TRBJ2-3; D gene: TRBD2; clone size: NA; V gene: TRBV15; CDR3 length: 16; CDR3 protein: CATSKLAGGPTDTQYF; CDR3 DNA: TGTGCCACCAGCAAACTAGCGGGGGGCCCCACAGATACGCAGTATTTT
J gene: TRBJ2-1; D gene: TRBD1; clone size: NA; V gene: TRBV6-2/TRBV6-3; CDR3 length: 16; CDR3 protein: CASSYIPTGVRSEQFF; CDR3 DNA: TGTGCCAGCAGTTACATTCCGACAGGGGTACGCAGTGAGCAGTTCTTC
J gene: TRBJ2-5; D gene: TRBD1; clone size: once; V gene: TRBV18; CDR3 length: 14; CDR3 protein: CASALQGLQETQYF; CDR3 DNA: TGTGCCAGCGCCCTACAGGGGCTCCAAGAGACCCAGTACTTC
J gene: TRBJ2-2; D gene: TRBD1; clone size: NA; V gene: TRBV4-1; CDR3 length: 18; CDR3 protein: CASSQGRGQGALAGELFF; CDR3 DNA: TGCGCCAGCAGCCAAGGGAGGGGGCAGGGGGCACTGGCCGGGGAGCTGTTTTTT
J gene: TRBJ2-3; D gene: NA; clone size: NA; V gene: TRBV18; CDR3 length: 16; CDR3 protein: CASSPKLAASTDTQYF; CDR3 DNA: TGTGCCAGCTCACCCAAACTAGCAGCAAGCACAGATACGCAGTATTTT
J gene: TRBJ2-2; D gene: NA; clone size: NA; V gene: TRBV4-2; CDR3 length: 15; CDR3 protein: CASSLEALVPGELFF; CDR3 DNA: TGTGCCAGCAGCCTGGAGGCTCTGGTGCCCGGGGAGCTGTTTTTT
J gene: TRBJ1-2; D gene: TRBD1; clone size: NA; V gene: TRBV7-8; CDR3 length: 17; CDR3 protein: CASSKRDRGRSLKGYTF; CDR3 DNA: TGTGCCAGCAGCAAAAGGGACAGGGGGCGAAGTCTAAAGGGCTACACCTTC
J gene: TRBJ2-3; D gene: NA; clone size: NA; V gene: TRBV4-2; CDR3 length: 14; CDR3 protein: CASSQGARTDTQYF; CDR3 DNA: TGTGCCAGCAGCCAAGGCGCTCGCACAGATACGCAGTATTTT
J gene: TRBJ1-1; D gene: NA; clone size: NA; V gene: TRBV3-1/TRBV3-2; CDR3 length: 15; CDR3 protein: CASSHGSGFGTEAFF; CDR3 DNA: TGTGCCAGCAGCCACGGCTCGGGATTTGGCACTGAAGCTTTCTTT
J gene: TRBJ1-6; D gene: NA; clone size: once; V gene: TRBV30; CDR3 length: 14; CDR3 protein: CAWSDTGSNSPLHF; CDR3 DNA: TGTGCCTGGAGTGACACAGGTTCTAATTCACCCCTCCACTTT
J gene: TRBJ1-2; D gene: NA; clone size: NA; V gene: TRBV6-5; CDR3 length: 11; CDR3 protein: CATLAVYGYTF; CDR3 DNA: TGTGCCACCCTCGCGGTCTATGGCTACACCTTC
J gene: TRBJ2-7; D gene: NA; clone size: NA; V gene: TRBV28; CDR3 length: 12; CDR3 protein: CASSLPDSRPYF; CDR3 DNA: TGTGCCAGCAGTCTACCGGACAGCCGGCCCTACTTC